These 22 T cell receptor beta chains originate from one sample sequenced in a study of cytomegalovirus exposure and HLA in healthy donors. The PCR had 60 Vbeta and 13 Jbeta primers. Sequencing was performed with immunoSEQ multiplex PCR; in TCRdb, only in-frame clones are kept and a portion is missing. The repertoire holds about 100,000 clones, with 81% as singletons. The sample comprised PBMCs. All receptors come from a man aged 25 to 40 in good health and CMV-seronegative.

This chain uses TRBV5-1 with TRBJ2-5; perhaps TRBD1 as D (5 bases). The V gene's germline CDR1 is SGHRS and CDR2 YFSETQ. Deletions cut 0 bases from V and 5 bases from J, with 8 bases between. The CDR3 is made up of 13 amino acids. The CDR3 sequence is CASSLAGPETQYF. The DNA of the CDR3 is TGCGCCAGCAGCTTGGCAGGGCCGGAGACCCAGTACTTC.

The genes are TRBV30 and TRBJ2-3; the D gene is possibly TRBD2 (6 bases). CDR3 length: 16 residues. Germline V gene sequence: CDR1 GTSNPN, CDR2 SVGIG (reference sequence). Trimming stripped 1 base from V and 7 bases from J, with 21 bases between. This CDR3 reads CAWSGPREPSPYTQYF. CDR3 DNA sequence: TGTGCCTGGAGTGGCCCCCGGGAGCCTAGCCCCTATACGCAGTATTTT.

CDR3 bases: TGCGCCAGCAGCTTCTCAAGCGGGATCTACGAGCAGTACTTC. It yields the protein CASSFSSGIYEQYF. The genes are TRBV5-1 and TRBJ2-7, with TRBD2 matching 7 bases. With V trimmed by 2 bases and J by 3 bases, 5 bases remained unmatched. The germline gives CDR1 SGHRS, CDR2 YFSETQ. The CDR3 covers 14 residues. Combining the CDR3 with reference TRBV5-1 and TRBJ2-7 gives the whole variable domain KAGVTQTPRYLIKTRGQQVTLSCSPISGHRSVSWYQQTPGQGLQFLFEYFSETQRNKGNFPGRFSGRQFSNSRSEMNVSTLELGDSALYLCASSFSSGIYEQYFGPGTRLTVT.

The chain is built from TRBV7-9 and TRBJ1-2; a weak D match, TRBD1 (6 bases). The CDR3 loop spans 14 amino acids. Trimming shortened V by 1 base and J by 7 bases, and 13 bases separated the two germline ends. Germline lookup yields CDR1 SEHNR and CDR2 FQNEAQ (reference sequence). The CDR3 region has the DNA TGTGCCAGCAGCTTAGAAGGGGGGGGGCTTGGCTACACCTTC. This sequence encodes CASSLEGGGLGYTF.

The rearrangement uses TRBV28 and TRBJ2-5; D is perhaps TRBD2 (5 bases). CDR1 MDHEN and CDR2 SYDVKM come from the germline V gene. The CDR3 is made up of 12 amino acids. Trimming cost V 5 bases and J 7 bases, with 11 bases left between them. The DNA of the CDR3 is TGTGCCAGCAGTGGGGAGCGTTGGACCCAGTACTTC. Its protein product is CASSGERWTQYF.

This chain links TRBV6-4 with TRBJ2-5; TRBD2 might be the D (5 bases). The ends were cut back, 5 bases at V and 3 bases at J, with 10 bases in the middle. Germline loops: CDR1 MRHNA, CDR2 SNTAGT. This CDR3 region has 13 residues. CDR3 nucleotides: TGTGCCAGCAGTTTGAGCGGAAAAGAGACCCAGTACTTC. Translating gives CASSLSGKETQYF.

V and J are TRBV27 and TRBJ2-7; 7 nucleotides align to TRBD2. In germline, CDR1 is MNHEY, CDR2 SMNVEV (reference sequence). After removal of 6 bases from V and 4 bases from J, the junction contained 9 bases not matched to a gene. The CDR3 consists of 14 residues. The CDR3 protein is CASRTGGSGYEQYF. The CDR3 nucleotides read TGTGCCAGCAGGACGGGCGGGAGTGGTTACGAGCAGTACTTC.

The rearrangement links TRBV11-2 to TRBJ1-5, with 8 bases matching TRBD1. J lost 3 bases, V lost 5 bases, and 6 bases had no gene match. CDR1 is SGHAT, CDR2 FQNNGV, per germline. This CDR3 has 15 residues. This chain's CDR3 is CASSGLDRDNQPQHF. In nucleotides, the CDR3 is TGTGCCAGCAGCGGCTTGGACAGGGACAATCAGCCCCAGCATTTT.

The gene calls are TRBV13 and TRBJ1-6, with TRBD1 matching 7 bases. The CDR3 is 15 residues long. V trimming: 4 bases; J trimming: 4 bases; junction bases outside the gene matches: 4. Germline lookup yields CDR1 PRHDT and CDR2 FYEKMQ (reference sequence). The CDR3 is CASSSRDSYNSPLHF. As DNA, the CDR3 is TGTGCCAGCAGCTCACGGGACAGTTATAATTCACCCCTCCACTTT.

On this clone: An end of the junction differs from the germline gene, which may be a read error. The chain couples TRBV7-2 to TRBJ2-6; 7 bases align to TRBD1. The V gene's germline CDR1 is SGHTA and CDR2 FQGNSA. The CDR3 is 15 amino acids. CDR3 amino acids: CASRLGQAGANVLTF. CDR3 in DNA: TGTGCCAGCAGGTTAGGACAGGCTGGGGCCAACGTCCTGACTTTC. Full variable domain (rest looked up from reference TRBV7-2 and TRBJ2-6): GAGVSQSPSNKVTEKGKDVELRCDPISGHTALYWYRQSLGQGLEFLIYFQGNSAPDKSGLPSDRFSAERTGGSVSTLTIQRTQQEDSAVYLCASRLGQAGANVLTFGAGSRLTVL.

V and J are TRBV9 and TRBJ2-1; maybe TRBD1 (6 bases). The CDR3 runs to 13 residues. Trimming cost V 5 bases and J 9 bases, with 15 bases left between them. Germline loops: CDR1 SGDLS, CDR2 YYNGEE. The CDR3 DNA follows: TGTGCCAGCAGGGCCCCCCAAGGGGGTGAGCAGTTCTTC. As protein: CASRAPQGGEQFF.

The chain recombines TRBV14 with TRBJ2-1; TRBD1 might be the D (6 bases). The CDR3 totals 17 residues. CDR1 and CDR2 (germline): SGHDN, FVKESK. V was cut by 4 bases and J by 5 bases, with 21 bases left in between. The CDR3 protein is CASSLDRFWGQNNEQFF. CDR3 bases: TGTGCCAGCAGCCTCGATAGGTTTTGGGGACAAAACAATGAGCAGTTCTTC.

The chain uses TRBV6-1 and TRBJ2-1, with TRBD2 matching 7 bases. The CDR3 is 15 amino acids. Germline V CDR1 and CDR2: MNHNS, SASEGT. V shed 2 bases, J shed 0 bases, and the junction held 1 base outside the gene matches. CDR3 DNA sequence: TGTGCCAGCAGTGAACTAGCGGACTCCTACAATGAGCAGTTCTTC. This codes for CASSELADSYNEQFF.

The chain uses TRBV29-1 and TRBJ2-7; D not certain. CDR3 length: 13 amino acids. CDR1 is SQVTM and CDR2 is ANQGSEA in the germline V gene. V lost 5 bases and J lost 4, with 15 bases in between. Written as DNA, the CDR3 is TGCAGCGTTCGACCGGAGTCCAAATACGAGCAGTACTTC. Translation gives CSVRPESKYEQYF.

The chain couples TRBV11-2 to TRBJ2-3, with D tentatively TRBD2 (5 bases). Trimming took off 10 bases at V and 2 bases at J, with 10 bases between the two ends. This CDR3 comprises 12 residues. Germline assignment: CDR1 SGHAT and CDR2 FQNNGV. Here the CDR3 reads CAIREATDTQYF. In nucleotides, the CDR3 is TGTGCCATCCGGGAAGCCACAGATACGCAGTATTTT. Combining the CDR3 with reference TRBV11-2 and TRBJ2-3 gives the whole variable domain EAGVAQSPRYKIIEKRQSVAFWCNPISGHATLYWYQQILGQGPKLLIQFQNNGVVDDSQLPKDRFSAERLKGVDSTLKIQPAKLEDSAVYLCAIREATDTQYFGPGTRLTVL.

The DNA for the CDR3 is TGTGCCAGCAGTTTGGGACAGATCAATCAGCCCCAGCATTTT. It specifies CASSLGQINQPQHF. This chain joins TRBV21-1 and TRBJ1-5; the DNA was not compared with TRBD1, the D call given in the table. TRBV21-1 is shown as a pseudogene. This CDR3 region has 14 residues.

The V and J genes are TRBV6-1 and TRBJ1-4, with TRBD1 as a possible D gene (5 bases). This CDR3 contains 14 residues. Trimming cost V 7 bases and J 7 bases, with 16 bases left between them. The germline gives CDR1 MNHNS, CDR2 SASEGT. The CDR3 loop reads CASTLETAAEKLFF. The CDR3 DNA reads TGTGCCAGCACCCTGGAGACAGCTGCTGAAAAACTGTTTTTT.

This clone was observed a single time. The V call is TRBV29-1, the J call TRBJ2-5; tentatively, D is TRBD1 (6 bases). The CDR3 runs 13 residues. CDR1 and CDR2 (germline): SQVTM, ANQGSEA. Trimming removed 0 bases at V and 10 bases at J, with 15 bases between. CDR3 bases: TGCAGCGTTGAAGATCTACAGGGCTACGTCCAGTACTTC. Translation gives CSVEDLQGYVQYF.

The chain couples TRBV6-5 to TRBJ2-7; D might be TRBD2 (5 bases). Trimming removed 2 bases from V and 4 bases from J, with 15 bases in between. Germline V gene sequence: CDR1 MNHEY, CDR2 SVGAGI. The CDR3 covers 15 residues. The CDR3 coding sequence is TGTGCCAGCAGTTACGGGCACGGGGAGATTTACGAGCAGTACTTC. Its translation is CASSYGHGEIYEQYF.

The chain combines TRBV4-2 with TRBJ2-3; TRBD1 is a possible D gene (5 bases). This CDR3 comprises 17 residues. Germline V CDR1 and CDR2: LGHNA, YNFKEQ. The ends were cut back, 1 base at V and 0 bases at J, with 14 bases in the middle. CDR3 amino acids: CASSQVIAGASTDTQYF. The CDR3 DNA is TGTGCCAGCAGCCAAGTGATAGCTGGGGCCAGCACAGATACGCAGTATTTT.

This clone was counted a few times. The chain recombines TRBV28 with TRBJ1-1, with D perhaps TRBD1 (5 bases). Germline CDR1 reads MDHEN; CDR2 reads SYDVKM. Trimming took off 4 bases at V and 7 bases at J, with 10 bases between the two ends. This CDR3 contains 12 residues. CDR3 protein: CASSYQGIEAFF. Here the CDR3 DNA reads TGTGCCAGCAGTTATCAGGGAATTGAAGCTTTCTTT.

The chain recombines TRBV29-1 with TRBJ1-2; the match to TRBD1 covers 8 bases. The trim removed 2 bases at V and 4 bases at J, leaving 12 bases unmatched. The germline V gene has CDR1 SQVTM and CDR2 ANQGSEA. CDR3 length: 16 amino acids. The CDR3 DNA follows: TGCAGCGTTGAACCCCGGGGCAGGGGGCAAGGCTATGGCTACACCTTC. This encodes CSVEPRGRGQGYGYTF. Full variable domain (outside the CDR3, taken from reference TRBV29-1 and TRBJ1-2): SAVISQKPSRDICQRGTSLTIQCQVDSQVTMMFWYRQQPGQSLTLIATANQGSEATYESGFVIDKFPISRPNLTFSTLTVSNMSPEDSSIYLCSVEPRGRGQGYGYTFGSGTRLTVV.